This TCR beta chain was recovered during a study of cytomegalovirus exposure and HLA in healthy donors. PCR was performed using 60 Vbeta and 13 Jbeta primers. Generated by immunoSEQ multiplex PCR, the TCRdb table keeps only in-frame clones and is missing some. The sample lists 95,000 to 150,000 clones; 75% to 90% were seen once. From germline, CDR1 is MNHEY and CDR2 SVGAGI. The CDR3 sequence is 16 residues long. This receptor was taken from a man aged 25 to 40 in good health and CMV-seronegative. The J gene is TRBJ2-5, the V gene TRBV6-5, with 7 bases identical to TRBD1. The J call may be incorrect, as the DNA end agrees better with TRBJ2-7. What was sequenced was PBMCs. The CDR3 DNA reads TGTGCCAGCAGTTACTCAAGAACAGGGGCCGCCTACGAGCAGTACTTC. Residues: CASSYSRTGAAYEQYF.